A selection of T cell receptor beta chains follows, all from one sample in a study of blood T cell repertoires in COVID-19. Here immunoSEQ multiplex PCR was the method, and the copy in TCRdb shows in-frame clones only, minus some. This table holds 300,000 to 450,000 clones, around 90% found once. Source material: PBMCs or T cells enriched from blood (not recorded which). These receptors all come from a woman younger than 35 who had recovered from COVID-19. Each CDR3 is given with its conserved first and last residue. D genes are given only for firm matches. Rows may omit the clone size; those that give it use once, few, many or a size class.

J: TRBJ2-5
size: .
V: TRBV2
D: .
DNA: TGTGCCAGCAGCGGATCCCCGGCTGTCCGGGGAGAGACCCAGTACTTC
CDR3: CASSGSPAVRGETQYF

J: TRBJ1-1
size: few
V: TRBV18
D: TRBD1
DNA: TGTGCCAGCTCACCACAGGCAGGGGGCACTGAAGCTTTCTTT
CDR3: CASSPQAGGTEAFF

J: TRBJ2-1
size: .
V: TRBV9
D: .
DNA: TGTGCCAGCAGCGCGGACTCCCTCTTTTACAATGAGCAGTTCTTC
CDR3: CASSADSLFYNEQFF

J: TRBJ1-4
size: .
V: TRBV6-1
D: TRBD1
DNA: TGTGCCAGCAGTGAAGGGACAGGGTCGGAAAAACTGTTTTTT
CDR3: CASSEGTGSEKLFF

J: TRBJ2-6
size: .
V: TRBV3-1/TRBV3-2
D: TRBD1
DNA: TGTGCCAGCAGCCAAGATCAGGGGGCTCATCCCTCTGGGGCCAACGTCCTGACTTTC
CDR3: CASSQDQGAHPSGANVLTF

J: TRBJ2-3
size: .
V: TRBV9
D: TRBD2
DNA: TGTGCCAGCAGCGTAGACTACTCTCTAGCGGGGGCTACAGATACGCAGTATTTT
CDR3: CASSVDYSLAGATDTQYF

J: TRBJ2-3
size: once
V: TRBV7-2
D: .
DNA: TGTGCCAGCAGCTTAGAACTAGCAACAGATACGCAGTATTTT
CDR3: CASSLELATDTQYF

J: TRBJ2-1
size: .
V: TRBV2
D: .
DNA: TGTGCCACCAGACCAGGGCGGGGGCCCTACAATGAGCAGTTCTTC
CDR3: CATRPGRGPYNEQFF

J: TRBJ1-1
size: .
V: TRBV14
D: .
DNA: TGTGCCAGCAGCCAAGATCAGATAGGCAGGGGAGCTTTCTTT
CDR3: CASSQDQIGRGAFF

J: TRBJ1-2
size: .
V: TRBV3-1/TRBV3-2
D: .
DNA: TGTGCCAGCAGCCATGAGGGTGGTAACTATGGCTACACCTTC
CDR3: CASSHEGGNYGYTF

J: TRBJ2-3
size: .
V: TRBV7-3
D: TRBD2
DNA: TGTGCCAGCAGCCCGCGACTAGCGGGGACCACAGATACGCAGTATTTT
CDR3: CASSPRLAGTTDTQYF

J: TRBJ1-2
size: .
V: TRBV6-5
D: TRBD1
DNA: TGTGCCAGCAGTTACTCCGGGACAGGGGAGGGCTACACCTTC
CDR3: CASSYSGTGEGYTF

J: TRBJ2-5
size: .
V: TRBV19
D: .
DNA: TGTGCCAGTAGTATAGATCTGGAGATTCCCCAAGAGACCCAGTACTTC
CDR3: CASSIDLEIPQETQYF

J: TRBJ1-1
size: .
V: TRBV19
D: TRBD1
DNA: TGTGCCAGTATTCAGCAGGGGGGAACTGAAGCTTTCTTT
CDR3: CASIQQGGTEAFF

J: TRBJ1-6
size: .
V: TRBV9
D: TRBD1
DNA: TGTGCCAGCAGCGGGGGACAGGGAGGGTTTAATTCACCCCTCCACTTT
CDR3: CASSGGQGGFNSPLHF

J: TRBJ2-7
size: .
V: TRBV11-2
D: TRBD2
DNA: TGTGCCAGCAGCCCCGGCGAGCGGGGGGAGCAGTACTTC
CDR3: CASSPGERGEQYF

J: TRBJ1-2
size: .
V: TRBV28
D: TRBD1
DNA: TGTGCCAGCAGTTCTCCGGGACAGGGGGATCCTAACTATGGCTACACCTTC
CDR3: CASSSPGQGDPNYGYTF

J: TRBJ1-2
size: .
V: TRBV5-1
D: .
DNA: TGCGCCAGCAGCTTGGCCTTCGGGGATAACTATGGCTACACCTTC
CDR3: CASSLAFGDNYGYTF

J: TRBJ1-4
size: .
V: TRBV2
D: TRBD1
DNA: TGTGCCAGCAGTGGTCGGGACAGGGGGCGGACTAATGAAAAACTGTTTTTT
CDR3: CASSGRDRGRTNEKLFF

J: TRBJ1-6
size: .
V: TRBV5-1
D: TRBD1
DNA: TGCGCCAGCAGCCCGGGACAGAATAATTCACCCCTCCACTTT
CDR3: CASSPGQNNSPLHF

J: TRBJ1-4
size: .
V: TRBV15
D: TRBD1
DNA: TGTGCCACCAGCACGGACAGGACTAATGAAAAACTGTTTTTT
CDR3: CATSTDRTNEKLFF

J: TRBJ2-7
size: .
V: TRBV2
D: .
DNA: TGTGCCAGCCGAGACTTGTTCGGAGGCTACGAGCAGTACTTC
CDR3: CASRDLFGGYEQYF

J: TRBJ2-5
size: .
V: TRBV6-1
D: TRBD2
DNA: TGTGCCAGCAGTGAGTGGACTAGTAAAGAGACCCAGTACTTC
CDR3: CASSEWTSKETQYF

J: TRBJ2-1
size: once
V: TRBV11-3
D: TRBD2
DNA: TGTGCCAGCAGTGCGGGGGGATTCGACAATGAGCAGTTCTTC
CDR3: CASSAGGFDNEQFF

J: TRBJ1-2
size: .
V: TRBV5-4
D: .
DNA: TGTGCCAGCAGCTTGGTTGGACAGAGGTATGGCTACACCTTC
CDR3: CASSLVGQRYGYTF

J: TRBJ2-3
size: .
V: TRBV4-1
D: TRBD2
DNA: TGCGCCAGCAGCCAAGTGGCTAGCGGCCCCCTCCGAGGAGATACGCAGTATTTT
CDR3: CASSQVASGPLRGDTQYF

J: TRBJ1-2
size: .
V: TRBV2
D: .
DNA: TGTGCCACCATATTCAGGGCGCGAGGCTACACCTTC
CDR3: CATIFRARGYTF

J: TRBJ2-7
size: .
V: TRBV6-2/TRBV6-3
D: .
DNA: TGTGCCAGCAGTTACGGGCGCGGGTACTACGAGCAGTACTTC
CDR3: CASSYGRGYYEQYF

J: TRBJ1-2
size: few
V: TRBV6-5
D: .
DNA: TGTGCCAGCAGTTCCCAGGCAGGGGCTTATGGCTACACCTTC
CDR3: CASSSQAGAYGYTF

J: TRBJ2-7
size: .
V: TRBV11-2
D: .
DNA: TGTGCCAGCAGCTTGACTACAAGCACCTACGAGCAGTACTTC
CDR3: CASSLTTSTYEQYF

J: TRBJ2-2
size: .
V: TRBV18
D: .
DNA: TGTGCCAGCTCGAGCCCTCAGGGGACAACCGGGGAGCTGTTTTTT
CDR3: CASSSPQGTTGELFF

J: TRBJ2-7
size: .
V: TRBV29-1
D: TRBD1
DNA: TGCAGCGTTCTACCGGGACAGGGACTCCACGAGCAGTACTTC
CDR3: CSVLPGQGLHEQYF

J: TRBJ1-2
size: .
V: TRBV27
D: TRBD1
DNA: TGTGCCAGTCAACCTTCCGGGACAGCCTATGGCTACACCTTC
CDR3: CASQPSGTAYGYTF

J: TRBJ1-2
size: once
V: TRBV2
D: .
DNA: TGTGCCAGCAGTGGGTTTGAGGCTGGCTACACCTTC
CDR3: CASSGFEAGYTF

J: TRBJ2-7
size: .
V: TRBV6-6
D: .
DNA: TGTGCCAGCAGTTACTCCGGACACTCGCCGGAGCAGTACTTC
CDR3: CASSYSGHSPEQYF

J: TRBJ2-3
size: .
V: TRBV3-1/TRBV3-2
D: TRBD2
DNA: TGTGCCAGCAGCCGTGTAGCGGGGGCCTTCACAGATACGCAGTATTTT
CDR3: CASSRVAGAFTDTQYF

J: TRBJ1-2
size: .
V: TRBV14
D: .
DNA: TGTGCCAGCAGCCAAGACAGAGGTGGCTACACCTTC
CDR3: CASSQDRGGYTF

J: TRBJ2-7
size: .
V: TRBV5-1
D: .
DNA: TGCGCCAGCAGCCTGGCAGGGGCCCGGTCCTACGAGCAGTACTTC
CDR3: CASSLAGARSYEQYF

J: TRBJ1-5
size: .
V: TRBV7-9
D: TRBD1
DNA: TGTGCCAGCAGCTCGGGGGTGGGACAGGCTGATCCCCAGCATTTT
CDR3: CASSSGVGQADPQHF

J: TRBJ2-2
size: .
V: TRBV7-9
D: TRBD2
DNA: TGTGCCAGCAGCTTACCAGCGGGGGGACCTGGGGAGCTGTTTTTT
CDR3: CASSLPAGGPGELFF

J: TRBJ2-2
size: .
V: TRBV30
D: TRBD1
DNA: TGTGCCTGGACCATGACAGGGATCACCGGGGAGCTGTTTTTT
CDR3: CAWTMTGITGELFF

J: TRBJ2-1
size: .
V: TRBV7-9
D: .
DNA: TGTGCCATGGGGGACTCCCACAATGAGCAGTTCTTC
CDR3: CAMGDSHNEQFF

J: TRBJ1-2
size: .
V: TRBV10-3
D: TRBD1
DNA: TGTGCCATCAGTGAGCAGGGGGATTCTGGCTACACCTTC
CDR3: CAISEQGDSGYTF

J: TRBJ2-5
size: .
V: TRBV19
D: TRBD1
DNA: TGTGCCAGTAGTATAGGAGGACAGGGGCACGAGGAGACCCAGTACTTC
CDR3: CASSIGGQGHEETQYF

J: TRBJ1-5
size: .
V: TRBV10-1
D: TRBD1
DNA: TGCGCCAGCAGCGAGGTCCTCCGGACAGGGATAAGCAATCAGCCCCAGCATTTT
CDR3: CASSEVLRTGISNQPQHF

J: TRBJ2-1
size: .
V: TRBV29-1
D: TRBD1
DNA: TGCAGCTTTTGGGACAGGAGGAATGAGCAGTTCTTC
CDR3: CSFWDRRNEQFF

J: TRBJ1-1
size: .
V: TRBV6-5
D: .
DNA: TGTGCCAGCAGCCCCGACAGGATTTACCAAGCTTTCTTT
CDR3: CASSPDRIYQAFF

J: TRBJ2-6
size: .
V: TRBV29-1
D: .
DNA: TGCAGCGCCGCAGGGGCCTCTGGGGCCAACGTCCTGACTTTC
CDR3: CSAAGASGANVLTF

J: TRBJ1-1
size: .
V: TRBV6-2/TRBV6-3
D: .
DNA: TGTGCCAGCAGTTTTAACAGGGTGAATCAGAACACTGAAGCTTTCTTT
CDR3: CASSFNRVNQNTEAFF

J: TRBJ1-5
size: .
V: TRBV28
D: TRBD1
DNA: TGTGCCAGCAGTTTCGGACAGGGGAATCAGCCCCAGCATTTT
CDR3: CASSFGQGNQPQHF

J: TRBJ2-7
size: .
V: TRBV25-1
D: .
DNA: TGTGCCAGCAGTGAAAAGGTAGGGGCAGGCCGGTCCTACGAGCAGTACTTC
CDR3: CASSEKVGAGRSYEQYF

J: TRBJ1-4
size: .
V: TRBV4-1
D: .
DNA: TGCGCCAGCAGCCAAGCGCGGGAAAAACTGTTTTTT
CDR3: CASSQAREKLFF

J: TRBJ1-5
size: .
V: TRBV7-2
D: TRBD1
DNA: TGTGCCAGCAGCTGGACAGGGGTTCAGCCCCAGCATTTT
CDR3: CASSWTGVQPQHF

J: TRBJ1-1
size: .
V: TRBV19
D: TRBD1
DNA: TGTGCCATTCGGGACAGGGGAGGTACTGAAGCTTTCTTT
CDR3: CAIRDRGGTEAFF

J: TRBJ2-2
size: .
V: TRBV5-1
D: .
DNA: TGCGCCAGCACCCCTTGGAGGGCCGACGACACCGGGGAGCTGTTTTTT
CDR3: CASTPWRADDTGELFF

J: TRBJ1-1
size: .
V: TRBV4-3
D: TRBD1
DNA: TGCGCCAGCAGCCAAGATAGACAGGGGATCACTGAAGCTTTCTTT
CDR3: CASSQDRQGITEAFF

J: TRBJ1-3
size: .
V: TRBV5-1
D: .
DNA: TGCGCCAGCAGCTCCGCCGGCGGTGGAAACACCATATATTTT
CDR3: CASSSAGGGNTIYF

J: TRBJ1-1
size: .
V: TRBV18
D: TRBD1
DNA: TGTGCCAGCTCAACCGTGACAGGGGGGTCCACTGAAGCTTTCTTT
CDR3: CASSTVTGGSTEAFF